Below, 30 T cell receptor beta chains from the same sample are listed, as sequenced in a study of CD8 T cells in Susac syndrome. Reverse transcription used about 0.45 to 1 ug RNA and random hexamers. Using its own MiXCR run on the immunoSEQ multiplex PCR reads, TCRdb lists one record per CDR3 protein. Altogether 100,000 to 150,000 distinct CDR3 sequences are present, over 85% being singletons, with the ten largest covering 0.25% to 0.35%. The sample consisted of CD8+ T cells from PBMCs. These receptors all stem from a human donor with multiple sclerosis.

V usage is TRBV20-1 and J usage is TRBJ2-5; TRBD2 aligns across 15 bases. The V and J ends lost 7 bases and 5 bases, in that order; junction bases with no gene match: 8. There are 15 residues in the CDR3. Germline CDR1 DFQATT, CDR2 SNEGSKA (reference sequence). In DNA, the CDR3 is TGCAGTGTCTGGACTAGCGGGGGGGCGGGGGAGACCCAGTACTTC. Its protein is CSVWTSGGAGETQYF.

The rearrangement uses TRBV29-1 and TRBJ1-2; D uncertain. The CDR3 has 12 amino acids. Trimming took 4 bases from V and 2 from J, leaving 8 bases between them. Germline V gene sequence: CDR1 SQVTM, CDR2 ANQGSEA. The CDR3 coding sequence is TGCAGCGTTGTCCATGGGAACTATGGCTACACCTTC. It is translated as CSVVHGNYGYTF.

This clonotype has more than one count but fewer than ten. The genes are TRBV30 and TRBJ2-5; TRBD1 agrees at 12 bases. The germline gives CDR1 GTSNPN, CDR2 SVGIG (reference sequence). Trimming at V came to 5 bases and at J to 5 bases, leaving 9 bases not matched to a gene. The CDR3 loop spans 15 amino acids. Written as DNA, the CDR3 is TGTGCCTGGGCGGGGGACAGGGGGCTTGGGGAGACCCAGTACTTC. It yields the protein CAWAGDRGLGETQYF.

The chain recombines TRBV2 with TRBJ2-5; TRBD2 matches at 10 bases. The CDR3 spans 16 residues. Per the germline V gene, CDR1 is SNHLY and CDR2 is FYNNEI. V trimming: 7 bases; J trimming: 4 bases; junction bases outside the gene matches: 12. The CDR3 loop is CASTFQSGGARETQYF. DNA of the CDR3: TGTGCCAGCACCTTCCAAAGCGGGGGGGCTAGAGAGACCCAGTACTTC.

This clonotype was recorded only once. The CDR3 coding sequence is TGTGCCAGTAATGGCAGGGGGAATGGCTACACCTTC. Its translation is CASNGRGNGYTF. The chain recombines TRBV19 with TRBJ1-2; 7 nucleotides align to TRBD1. The V gene end was trimmed by 7 bases and the J gene end by 6 bases; junction bases not matched to a gene: 5. The CDR3 is 12 amino acids. The germline V gene has CDR1 LNHDA and CDR2 SQIVND (reference sequence).

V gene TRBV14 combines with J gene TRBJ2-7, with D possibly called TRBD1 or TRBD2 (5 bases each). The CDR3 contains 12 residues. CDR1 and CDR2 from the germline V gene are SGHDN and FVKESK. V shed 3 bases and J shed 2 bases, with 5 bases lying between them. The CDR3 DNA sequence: TGTGCCAGCAGCCAGGGACCCTACGAGCAGTACTTC. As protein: CASSQGPYEQYF.

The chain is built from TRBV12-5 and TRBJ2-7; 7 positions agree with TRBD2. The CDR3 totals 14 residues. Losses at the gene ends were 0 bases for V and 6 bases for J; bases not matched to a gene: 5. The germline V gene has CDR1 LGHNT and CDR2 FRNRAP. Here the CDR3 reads CASGLVREVTEQYF. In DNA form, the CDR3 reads TGTGCTAGTGGTTTGGTACGGGAGGTCACCGAGCAGTACTTC.

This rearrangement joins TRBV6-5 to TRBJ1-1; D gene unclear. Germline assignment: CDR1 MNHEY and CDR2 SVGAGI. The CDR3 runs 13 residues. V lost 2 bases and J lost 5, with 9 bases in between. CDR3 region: CASSYRVGTEAFF. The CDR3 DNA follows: TGTGCCAGCAGTTACAGGGTTGGTACTGAAGCTTTCTTT.

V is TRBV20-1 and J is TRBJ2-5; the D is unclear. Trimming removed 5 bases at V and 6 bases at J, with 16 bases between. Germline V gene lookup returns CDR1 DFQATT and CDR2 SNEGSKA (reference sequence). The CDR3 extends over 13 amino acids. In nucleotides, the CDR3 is TGCAGTGCTCGACCCGGGCTCTTAAAGACCCAGTACTTC. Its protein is CSARPGLLKTQYF.

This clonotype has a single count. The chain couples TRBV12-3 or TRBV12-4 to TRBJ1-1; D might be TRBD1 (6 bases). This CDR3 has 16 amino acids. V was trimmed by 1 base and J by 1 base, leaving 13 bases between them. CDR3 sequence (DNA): TGTGCCAGCAGTTTAGGGCCAGGGGCCACGAACACTGAAGCTTTCTTT. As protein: CASSLGPGATNTEAFF.

The CDR3: CASSLGRRVDTQYF. CDR3 sequence (DNA): TGTGCCAGCAGCCTCGGACGCAGGGTAGATACGCAGTATTTT. This chain uses TRBV13 with TRBJ2-3; TRBD1 might be the D (5 bases). Germline V CDR1 and CDR2: PRHDT, FYEKMQ (reference sequence). Trimming pared 5 bases from V and 5 bases from J, leaving 14 bases between. CDR3 length equals 14 residues.

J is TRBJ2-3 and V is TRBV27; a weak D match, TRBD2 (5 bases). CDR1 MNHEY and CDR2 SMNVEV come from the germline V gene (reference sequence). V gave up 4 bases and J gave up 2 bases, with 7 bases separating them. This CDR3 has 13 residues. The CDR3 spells CASSWRITDTQYF. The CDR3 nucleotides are TGTGCCAGCAGTTGGAGGATCACAGATACGCAGTATTTT.

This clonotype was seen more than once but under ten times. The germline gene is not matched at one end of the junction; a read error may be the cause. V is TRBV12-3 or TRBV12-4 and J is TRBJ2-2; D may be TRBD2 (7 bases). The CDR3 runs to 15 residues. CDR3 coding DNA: TGTGCCAGCAGTTTGGGAGGGGGATCGGTCGGGGAGCTCTTTTTT. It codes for CASSLGGGSVGELFF.

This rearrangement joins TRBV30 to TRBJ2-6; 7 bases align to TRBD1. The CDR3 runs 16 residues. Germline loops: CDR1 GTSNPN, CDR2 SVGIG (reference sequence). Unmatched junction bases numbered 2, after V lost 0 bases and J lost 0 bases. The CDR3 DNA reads TGTGCCTGGAGTGTACAGGGGCTCTCTGGGGCCAACGTCCTGACTTTC. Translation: CAWSVQGLSGANVLTF.

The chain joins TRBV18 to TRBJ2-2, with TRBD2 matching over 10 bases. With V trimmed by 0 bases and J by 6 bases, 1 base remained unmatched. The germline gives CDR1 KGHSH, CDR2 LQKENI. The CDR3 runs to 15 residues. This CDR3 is CASSPPLAGAGELFF. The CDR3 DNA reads TGTGCCAGCTCACCACCTCTAGCGGGAGCCGGGGAGCTGTTTTTT.

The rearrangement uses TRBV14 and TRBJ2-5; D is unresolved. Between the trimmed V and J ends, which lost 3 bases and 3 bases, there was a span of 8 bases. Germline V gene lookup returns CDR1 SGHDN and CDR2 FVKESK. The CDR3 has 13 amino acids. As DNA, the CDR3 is TGTGCCAGCAGCCACAGTAGAAAAGAGACCCAGTACTTC. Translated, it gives CASSHSRKETQYF. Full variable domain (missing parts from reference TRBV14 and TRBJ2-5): EAGVTQFPSHSVIEKGQTVTLRCDPISGHDNLYWYRRVMGKEIKFLLHFVKESKQDESGMPNNRFLAERTGGTYSTLKVQPAELEDSGVYFCASSHSRKETQYFGPGTRLLVL.

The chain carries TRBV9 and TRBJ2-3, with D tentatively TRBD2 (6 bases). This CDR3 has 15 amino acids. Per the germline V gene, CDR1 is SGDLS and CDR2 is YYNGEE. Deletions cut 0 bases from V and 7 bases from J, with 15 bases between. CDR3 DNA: TGTGCCAGCAGCGTAGACGGAGGGACGGGCAATACGCAGTATTTT. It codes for CASSVDGGTGNTQYF.

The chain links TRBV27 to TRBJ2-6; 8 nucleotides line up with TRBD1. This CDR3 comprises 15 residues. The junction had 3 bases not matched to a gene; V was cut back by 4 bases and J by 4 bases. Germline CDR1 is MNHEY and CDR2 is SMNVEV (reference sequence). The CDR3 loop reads CASSYRQGGANVLTF. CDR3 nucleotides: TGTGCCAGCAGTTACCGACAGGGGGGGGCCAACGTCCTGACTTTC.

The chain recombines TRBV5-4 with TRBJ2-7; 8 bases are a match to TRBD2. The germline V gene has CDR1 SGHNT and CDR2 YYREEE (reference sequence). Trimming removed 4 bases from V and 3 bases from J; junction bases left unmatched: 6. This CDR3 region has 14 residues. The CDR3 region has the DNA TGTGCCAGCAGCGCCGGGGGGGCCAACTACGAGCAGTACTTC. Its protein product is CASSAGGANYEQYF. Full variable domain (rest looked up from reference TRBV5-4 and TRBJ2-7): ETGVTQSPTHLIKTRGQQVTLRCSSQSGHNTVSWYQQALGQGPQFIFQYYREEENGRGNFPPRFSGLQFPNYSSELNVNALELDDSALYLCASSAGGANYEQYFGPGTRLTVT.

CDR3: CASSPDRATDTIYF. In DNA, the CDR3 is TGTGCCAGCAGCCCGGACAGGGCAACGGACACCATATATTTT. The rearrangement joins TRBV9 to TRBJ1-3; 8 bases agree with TRBD1. The V and J ends lost 4 bases and 8 bases, in that order; junction bases with no gene match: 8. Germline lookup yields CDR1 SGDLS and CDR2 YYNGEE. CDR3 size: 14 residues. Based on the CDR3 plus reference TRBV9 and TRBJ1-3, the full variable domain is DSGVTQTPKHLITATGQRVTLRCSPRSGDLSVYWYQQSLDQGLQFLIQYYNGEERAKGNILERFSAQQFPDLHSELNLSSLELGDSALYFCASSPDRATDTIYFGEGSWLTVV.

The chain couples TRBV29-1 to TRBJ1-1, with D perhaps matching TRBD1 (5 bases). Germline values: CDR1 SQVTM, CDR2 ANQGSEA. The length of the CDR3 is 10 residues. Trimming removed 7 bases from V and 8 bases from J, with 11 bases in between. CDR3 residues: CSGTGTEAFF. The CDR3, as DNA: TGCAGCGGGACCGGGACCGAAGCTTTCTTT.

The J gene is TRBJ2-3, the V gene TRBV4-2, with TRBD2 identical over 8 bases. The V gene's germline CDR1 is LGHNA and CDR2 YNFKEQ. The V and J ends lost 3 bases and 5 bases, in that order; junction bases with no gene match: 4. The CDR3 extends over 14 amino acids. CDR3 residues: CASSQRRGEDTQYF. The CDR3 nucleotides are TGTGCCAGCAGCCAGCGGCGGGGGGAAGATACGCAGTATTTT.

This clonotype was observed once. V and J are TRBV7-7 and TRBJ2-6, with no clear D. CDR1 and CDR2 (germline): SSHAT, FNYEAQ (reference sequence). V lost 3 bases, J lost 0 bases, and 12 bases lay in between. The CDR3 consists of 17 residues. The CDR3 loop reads CASSFGPSLSGANVLTF. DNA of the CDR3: TGTGCCAGCAGCTTCGGTCCCAGTCTCTCTGGGGCCAACGTCCTGACTTTC.

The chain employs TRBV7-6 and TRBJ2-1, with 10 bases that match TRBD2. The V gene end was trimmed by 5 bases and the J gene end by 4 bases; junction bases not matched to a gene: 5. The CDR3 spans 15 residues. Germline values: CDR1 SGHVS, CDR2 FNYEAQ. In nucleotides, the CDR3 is TGTGCCAGCAGCCAAACTAGCGGGGCATACAATGAGCAGTTCTTC. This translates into CASSQTSGAYNEQFF. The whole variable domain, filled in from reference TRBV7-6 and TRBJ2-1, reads GAGVSQSPRYKVTKRGQDVALRCDPISGHVSLYWYRQALGQGPEFLTYFNYEAQQDKSGLPNDRFSAERPEGSISTLTIQRTEQRDSAMYRCASSQTSGAYNEQFFGPGTRLTVL.

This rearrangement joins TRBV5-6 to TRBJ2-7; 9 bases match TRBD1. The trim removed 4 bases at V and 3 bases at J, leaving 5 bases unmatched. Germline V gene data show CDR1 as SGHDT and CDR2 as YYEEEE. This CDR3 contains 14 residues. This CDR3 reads CASSPGTGLYEQYF. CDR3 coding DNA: TGTGCCAGCAGCCCTGGGACAGGGCTCTACGAGCAGTACTTC. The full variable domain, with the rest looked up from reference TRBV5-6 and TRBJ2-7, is DAGVTQSPTHLIKTRGQQVTLRCSPKSGHDTVSWYQQALGQGPQFIFQYYEEEERQRGNFPDRFSGHQFPNYSSELNVNALLLGDSALYLCASSPGTGLYEQYFGPGTRLTVT.

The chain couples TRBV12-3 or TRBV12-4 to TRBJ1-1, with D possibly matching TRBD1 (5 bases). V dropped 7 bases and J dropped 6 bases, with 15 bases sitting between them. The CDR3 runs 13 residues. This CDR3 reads CASTQSWGAEAFF. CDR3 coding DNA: TGTGCCAGCACCCAATCGTGGGGGGCTGAAGCTTTCTTT.

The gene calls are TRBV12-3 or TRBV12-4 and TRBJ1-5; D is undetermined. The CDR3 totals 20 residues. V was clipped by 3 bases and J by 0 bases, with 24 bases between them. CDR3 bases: TGTGCCAGCAGTTTTTCTGGCCTGAGCCCCCCCTTTTATAGCAATCAGCCCCAGCATTTT. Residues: CASSFSGLSPPFYSNQPQHF.

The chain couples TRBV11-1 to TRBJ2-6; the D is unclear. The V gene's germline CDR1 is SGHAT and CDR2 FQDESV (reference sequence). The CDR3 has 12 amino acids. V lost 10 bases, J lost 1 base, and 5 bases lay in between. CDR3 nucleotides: TGTGCCATTCCATCTGGGGCCAACGTCCTGACTTTC. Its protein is CAIPSGANVLTF.

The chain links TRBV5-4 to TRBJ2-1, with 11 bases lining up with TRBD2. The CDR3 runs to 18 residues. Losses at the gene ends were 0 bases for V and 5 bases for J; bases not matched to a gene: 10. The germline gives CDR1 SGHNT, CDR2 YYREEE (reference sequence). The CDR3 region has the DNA TGTGCCAGCAGCTTGGGGACTAGCGGGCTTTTCGTTAACAATGAGCAGTTCTTC. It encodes CASSLGTSGLFVNNEQFF.

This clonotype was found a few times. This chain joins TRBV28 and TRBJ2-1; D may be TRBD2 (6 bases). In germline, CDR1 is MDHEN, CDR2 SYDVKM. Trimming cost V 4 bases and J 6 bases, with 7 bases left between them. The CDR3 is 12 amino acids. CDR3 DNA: TGTGCCAGCAGTTCCGGGGGCAATGAGCAGTTCTTC. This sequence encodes CASSSGGNEQFF.